The 23 T cell receptor beta chains presented below share a single source sample, sequenced in a study of blood T cell repertoires in COVID-19 (dated by TCRdb to about 2020). To prepare the library, the immunoSEQ multiplex PCR assay was applied. What TCRdb holds here is the immuneACCESS table cut down to in-frame rearrangements. Part of the clones is not present; checked against another copy, under half of the missing clones reflect an unresolved V gene, and the others are unexplained. This sample gives about 160,000 clones in total; roughly 91% of them show up just once. The ten largest clones take up over 3.5% of the sample. The sample consisted of peripheral blood. These receptors were taken from a woman between 45 and 65 years old with acute or convalescent COVID-19.

The chain is built from TRBV30 and TRBJ1-1; D may be TRBD1 (6 bases). CDR1 GTSNPN and CDR2 SVGIG come from the germline V gene (reference sequence). This CDR3 has 15 amino acids. Trimming cost V 0 bases and J 5 bases, with 16 bases left between them. The CDR3 is CAWSVQGKGYTEAFF. The CDR3 DNA is TGTGCCTGGAGTGTACAGGGAAAAGGTTATACTGAAGCTTTCTTT.

CDR3 residues: CASSLVGGTARNEQYF. CDR3 bases: TGTGCCAGCAGCTTAGTAGGCGGGACGGCGAGGAACGAGCAGTACTTC. This chain uses TRBV11-2 with TRBJ2-7; possible D gene TRBD2, 6 bases. CDR1 SGHAT and CDR2 FQNNGV come from the germline V gene. This CDR3 is built from 16 residues. Trimming stripped 1 base from V and 5 bases from J, with 18 bases between.

The V gene is TRBV28, the J gene TRBJ1-1; tentative D call: TRBD1 (5 bases). Deletions cut 6 bases from V and 4 bases from J, with 12 bases between. CDR3 size: 13 residues. Germline V gives CDR1 MDHEN, CDR2 SYDVKM. Here the CDR3 DNA reads TGTGCCAGCAGCACGAGACAGCTCACTGAAGCTTTCTTT. It translates to CASSTRQLTEAFF.

The CDR3 reads CASSLRQGRTDTQYF. CDR3 DNA sequence: TGCGCCAGCAGCTTGCGGCAGGGCCGGACAGATACGCAGTATTTT. The chain recombines TRBV5-1 with TRBJ2-3; the D gene is possibly TRBD1 (5 bases). V lost 1 base and J lost 3, with 12 bases in between. This CDR3 region has 15 residues. Germline values: CDR1 SGHRS, CDR2 YFSETQ. Together with reference TRBV5-1 and TRBJ2-3, the CDR3 gives the full variable domain: KAGVTQTPRYLIKTRGQQVTLSCSPISGHRSVSWYQQTPGQGLQFLFEYFSETQRNKGNFPGRFSGRQFSNSRSEMNVSTLELGDSALYLCASSLRQGRTDTQYFGPGTRLTVL.

The chain carries TRBV15 and TRBJ1-2; D gene uncertain. The V gene's germline CDR1 is LNHNV and CDR2 YYDKDF (reference sequence). V was clipped by 5 bases and J by 8 bases, with 18 bases between them. This CDR3 contains 14 residues. Here the CDR3 DNA reads TGTGCCACCAGCCTGGGAGAGGGTTTAACGGGCTACACCTTC. Residues: CATSLGEGLTGYTF.

The CDR3 DNA reads as TGCAGCGTTGAAGATCACAGGGGAAAGTCCTACGAGCAGTACTTC. Its protein is CSVEDHRGKSYEQYF. The rearrangement links TRBV29-1 to TRBJ2-7, with 7 nucleotides matching TRBD1. The CDR3 covers 15 residues. J lost 1 base, V lost 0 bases, and 6 bases had no gene match. Germline-derived CDR1 and CDR2 are SQVTM and ANQGSEA.

This chain links TRBV4-1 with TRBJ1-1, with 7 bases aligning to TRBD1. V lost 0 bases, J lost 0 bases, and 4 bases stayed unmatched. The V gene's germline CDR1 is MGHRA and CDR2 YSYEKL. CDR3 size: 16 residues. The CDR3: CASSQEGQKMNTEAFF. DNA of the CDR3: TGCGCCAGCAGCCAAGAGGGACAGAAAATGAACACTGAAGCTTTCTTT.

This CDR3 reads CASSREGRVSEQYF. CDR3 DNA: TGTGCCAGCAGTCGGGAGGGGAGGGTTAGCGAGCAGTACTTC. The chain combines TRBV2 with TRBJ2-7; 8 positions match TRBD2. This CDR3 contains 14 residues. V trimming: 5 bases; J trimming: 6 bases; junction bases outside the gene matches: 9. Germline CDR1 reads SNHLY; CDR2 reads FYNNEI.

The genes are TRBV9 and TRBJ1-2, with a tentative D call TRBD1 (6 bases). The V end was cut by 5 bases, the J end by 7 bases, with 15 bases between. Per the germline V gene, CDR1 is SGDLS and CDR2 is YYNGEE. This CDR3 region has 13 residues. The CDR3 nucleotides read TGTGCCAGCAGTCTCAGGGGCTACGGTGGCTACACCTTC. Protein sequence: CASSLRGYGGYTF. Based on the CDR3 plus reference TRBV9 and TRBJ1-2, the full variable domain is DSGVTQTPKHLITATGQRVTLRCSPRSGDLSVYWYQQSLDQGLQFLIQYYNGEERAKGNILERFSAQQFPDLHSELNLSSLELGDSALYFCASSLRGYGGYTFGSGTRLTVV.

V gene TRBV5-8 combines with J gene TRBJ2-7; TRBD2 matches 11 bases. There are 17 residues in the CDR3. The germline gives CDR1 SGHTS, CDR2 YDEGEE. Germline trimming cut 0 bases from V and 1 base from J; bases unmatched to any gene: 6. The CDR3 DNA follows: TGTGCCAGCAGCTTGGTTGGAGGGACTAGCGGTTCCTACGAGCAGTACTTC. Translation gives CASSLVGGTSGSYEQYF.

As for this clone: Other DNA sequences of this sample code for an identical CDR3. The rearrangement links TRBV27 to TRBJ1-3; weak D call: TRBD1 (5 bases). The V and J ends lost 0 bases and 0 bases respectively, with 6 bases between them. Germline CDR1 is MNHEY and CDR2 is SMNVEV (reference sequence). This CDR3 has 15 amino acids. The CDR3 DNA follows: TGTGCCAGCAGTTTATCGGGGGGCTCTGGAAACACCATATATTTT. Translating it yields CASSLSGGSGNTIYF.

The V and J genes are TRBV27 and TRBJ2-3; 11 bases are shared with TRBD2. Germline lookup yields CDR1 MNHEY and CDR2 SMNVEV (reference sequence). The CDR3 loop spans 17 amino acids. The V gene end was trimmed by 3 bases and the J gene end by 6 bases; junction bases not matched to a gene: 11. CDR3 sequence reads: CASSFIVAGGPGDTQYF. Here the CDR3 DNA reads TGTGCCAGCAGTTTTATCGTAGCGGGAGGGCCAGGGGATACGCAGTATTTT.

The chain has TRBV7-6 and TRBJ1-3, with D uncertain. Trimming pared 1 base from V and 2 bases from J, leaving 12 bases between. CDR1 and CDR2 from the germline V gene are SGHVS and FNYEAQ. The CDR3 covers 16 residues. The CDR3 DNA sequence: TGTGCCAGCAGCTTAGGCGCGGGTTGGGCTGGAAACACCATATATTTT. Amino acid sequence: CASSLGAGWAGNTIYF.

J is TRBJ1-1 and V is TRBV21-1; the table gives TRBD1 as D, unverified against the DNA. TRBV21-1 is a pseudogene locus. CDR3 length: 16 residues. The CDR3 region is CASSRAVQGVGTEAFF. CDR3 bases: TGTGCCAGCAGCAGGGCGGTACAGGGAGTTGGCACTGAAGCTTTCTTT.

Only one count was recorded for this clone. The chain couples TRBV6-5 to TRBJ1-4, with 8 bases identical to TRBD1. CDR3 size: 15 residues. V lost 5 bases, J lost 5 bases, and 7 bases stayed unmatched. CDR1 is MNHEY, CDR2 SVGAGI, per germline. This chain's CDR3 is CASSPIQGENEKLFF. DNA of the CDR3: TGTGCCAGCAGTCCTATACAGGGGGAGAATGAAAAACTGTTTTTT.

The chain links TRBV7-6 to TRBJ2-2, with 9 bases lining up with TRBD1. The V gene end was trimmed by 5 bases and the J gene end by 3 bases; junction bases not matched to a gene: 10. Germline V gene lookup returns CDR1 SGHVS and CDR2 FNYEAQ. The CDR3 totals 17 residues. The DNA for the CDR3 is TGTGCCAGCAGCCAAAGACAGGGGGTCATATACACCGGGGAGCTGTTTTTT. This codes for CASSQRQGVIYTGELFF.

The table lists this clone with a count of one. The gene calls are TRBV10-3 and TRBJ1-4; 7 nucleotides align to TRBD1. In germline, CDR1 is ENHRY, CDR2 SYGVKD. V lost 7 bases and J lost 5; bases outside the gene matches: 4. The CDR3 covers 13 residues. This CDR3 is CAITQGPNEKLFF. CDR3 nucleotide sequence: TGTGCCATCACACAGGGGCCGAATGAAAAACTGTTTTTT.

CDR3 nucleotide sequence: TGTGCCAGCAGCCGGGGACAGAATCAGCCCCAGCATTTT. Translation gives CASSRGQNQPQHF. The chain is built from TRBV3-1 (or the pseudogene TRBV3-2) and TRBJ1-5; 7 nucleotides line up with TRBD1. Germline CDR1 LGHDT, CDR2 YNNKEL (reference sequence). The CDR3 is 13 amino acids. After removal of 4 bases from V and 4 bases from J, the junction contained 1 base not matched to a gene.

This chain connects TRBV20-1 to TRBJ1-1, with D unresolved. V was clipped by 7 bases and J by 8 bases, with 11 bases between them. Per germline, CDR1 DFQATT and CDR2 SNEGSKA (reference sequence). This CDR3 spans 10 amino acids. In DNA form, the CDR3 reads TGCAGTGTTCTGACTGAGGAAGCTTTCTTT. Translated: CSVLTEEAFF.

The CDR3 region is CAWGGQGRGYTF. In DNA, the CDR3 is TGTGCCTGGGGGGGACAGGGACGTGGCTACACCTTC. The chain combines TRBV30 with TRBJ1-2, with 9 positions matching TRBD1. V lost 5 bases to trimming and J lost 7 bases; unmatched junction nucleotides: 5. Germline V gene data show CDR1 as GTSNPN and CDR2 as SVGIG (reference sequence). This CDR3 is 12 amino acids long.

The genes are TRBV14 and TRBJ2-3, with TRBD2 identical over 10 bases. The CDR3 contains 16 residues. Germline V lookup: CDR1 SGHDN, CDR2 FVKESK. J was trimmed by 2 bases and V by 4 bases; bases with no gene match: 6. Here the CDR3 DNA reads TGTGCCAGCAGCCCATTAGCGGGGGGATACACAGATACGCAGTATTTT. Translation: CASSPLAGGYTDTQYF.

V usage is TRBV30 and J usage is TRBJ1-6, with D uncertain. CDR3 length equals 15 residues. Trimming removed 1 base from V and 6 bases from J, with 13 bases in between. Germline CDR1 GTSNPN, CDR2 SVGIG (reference sequence). DNA for the CDR3: TGTGCCTGGAGTGAACAGCTTTTGGGTAATTCACCCCTCCACTTT. Translated, it gives CAWSEQLLGNSPLHF.

This sequence joins TRBV19 and TRBJ1-1, with TRBD1 matching 7 bases. In germline, CDR1 is LNHDA, CDR2 SQIVND (reference sequence). The V gene end was trimmed by 6 bases and the J gene end by 1 base; junction bases not matched to a gene: 5. CDR3 length: 14 amino acids. This CDR3 is CASRSTGSNTEAFF. The CDR3 DNA reads as TGTGCCAGTAGATCGACAGGGTCGAACACTGAAGCTTTCTTT.